The 17 T cell receptor beta chains listed next were all sequenced from one sample in a study of T cell responses to AZD1222 COVID-19 vaccine. Only in-frame clones appear in the TCRdb table, and some are missing; sequencing was by immunoSEQ multiplex PCR. The sample carries some 89,000 clones, more than 75% recorded once. This specimen consisted of peripheral blood, obtained on day 0 of AZD1222 vaccination. The receptor set was obtained from an adult in good health.

The chain uses TRBV7-6 and TRBJ1-6, with unresolved D. The CDR3 has 18 amino acids. Germline V gene lookup returns CDR1 SGHVS and CDR2 FNYEAQ. V dropped 2 bases and J dropped 7 bases, with 21 bases sitting between them. CDR3 sequence reads: CASSLTASGRLPNSPLHF. The CDR3 DNA reads TGTGCCAGCAGCTTAACCGCCAGTGGGCGGCTTCCCAATTCACCCCTCCACTTT.

The chain uses TRBV10-3 and TRBJ1-2; unclear D gene. The length of the CDR3 is 14 residues. The V gene lost 6 bases and the J gene lost 0 bases, with 11 bases spanning the gap. Germline CDR1 ENHRY, CDR2 SYGVKD. In DNA form, the CDR3 reads TGTGCCATCAGGTACGGGCCTACTAACTATGGCTACACCTTC. It translates to CAIRYGPTNYGYTF.

The chain carries TRBV5-5 and TRBJ1-5; possible D gene TRBD1, 5 bases. The ends were cut back, 1 base at V and 1 base at J, with 12 bases in the middle. The CDR3 is 16 residues long. The germline V gene encodes CDR1 SGHKS and CDR2 YYEKEE (reference sequence). CDR3 DNA: TGTGCCAGCAGCTTGAGTCAGGGTATGAGCAATCAGCCCCAGCATTTT. Translation: CASSLSQGMSNQPQHF. The whole variable domain, remainder taken from reference TRBV5-5 and TRBJ1-5, is DAGVTQSPTHLIKTRGQQVTLRCSPISGHKSVSWYQQVLGQGPQFIFQYYEKEERGRGNFPDRFSARQFPNYSSELNVNALLLGDSALYLCASSLSQGMSNQPQHFGDGTRLSIL.

The V call is TRBV5-1, the J call TRBJ2-1; maybe TRBD2 (5 bases). The V end was cut by 4 bases, the J end by 2 bases, with 16 bases between. The CDR3 has 16 amino acids. Germline values: CDR1 SGHRS, CDR2 YFSETQ. The DNA of the CDR3 is TGCGCCAGCAGCCTCCCAGAGGGAGAAGCCTACAATGAGCAGTTCTTC. Residues: CASSLPEGEAYNEQFF.

The rearrangement joins TRBV3-1 (or the pseudogene TRBV3-2) to TRBJ2-1; 9 bases map to TRBD2. The CDR3 consists of 14 residues. Unmatched junction bases numbered 2, after V lost 6 bases and J lost 2 bases. Germline-derived CDR1 and CDR2 are LGHDT and YNNKEL (reference sequence). As DNA, the CDR3 is TGTGCCAGCAGTCTAGCGGGAACCTACAATGAGCAGTTCTTC. Protein sequence: CASSLAGTYNEQFF.

The rearrangement links TRBV29-1 to TRBJ1-4, with D possibly TRBD1 on 5 matching bases. Germline CDR1 and CDR2: SQVTM and ANQGSEA. CDR3 length equals 12 residues. Trimming removed 6 bases from V and 8 bases from J, with 13 bases in between. CDR3 region: CSVEGIEEKLFF. Here the CDR3 DNA reads TGCAGCGTGGAGGGGATAGAAGAAAAACTGTTTTTT.

The genes are TRBV28 and TRBJ2-5; perhaps TRBD2 as D (6 bases). V lost 2 bases and J lost 2, with 6 bases in between. The length of the CDR3 is 13 residues. Germline CDR1 and CDR2: MDHEN and SYDVKM. This CDR3 is CASSLGTQETQYF. CDR3 DNA: TGTGCCAGCAGTTTAGGGACTCAAGAGACCCAGTACTTC.

The rearrangement links TRBV27 to TRBJ2-2, with D hard to call. From germline, CDR1 is MNHEY and CDR2 SMNVEV (reference sequence). V lost 6 bases and J lost 4, with 12 bases in between. The CDR3 is 14 residues long. CDR3 sequence (DNA): TGTGCCAGCAGCGGATACAGCCTCACCGGGGAGCTGTTTTTT. Translating it yields CASSGYSLTGELFF.

The chain couples TRBV6-2 or TRBV6-3 to TRBJ1-1; D is undetermined. Trimming left V 6 bases short and J 2 bases short, with 10 bases between. Germline CDR1 is MNHEY and CDR2 is SVGEGT. This CDR3 is 13 amino acids long. DNA of the CDR3: TGTGCCAGCAGCCCCCACGGCAACACTGAAGCTTTCTTT. This encodes CASSPHGNTEAFF.

The chain is built from TRBV10-1 and TRBJ2-3, with D perhaps given as TRBD1 or TRBD2 (5 bases each). The CDR3 length is 13 residues. Germline V gene lookup returns CDR1 WNHNN and CDR2 SYGVQD (reference sequence). V was pared by 6 bases and J by 5 bases, with 12 bases between. CDR3 DNA: TGCGCCAGCAGCGGGGACCCGCTAGATACGCAGTATTTT. Protein sequence: CASSGDPLDTQYF.

The chain has TRBV20-1 and TRBJ1-1; D is uncertain. The CDR3 extends over 11 amino acids. The V end was cut by 1 base, the J end by 11 bases, with 11 bases between. CDR1 DFQATT and CDR2 SNEGSKA come from the germline V gene (reference sequence). CDR3 amino acids: CSARGRFRAFF. DNA of the CDR3: TGCAGTGCTAGAGGGCGGTTTAGGGCTTTCTTT.

The chain links TRBV11-2 to TRBJ1-1; no clear D. The CDR3 is 13 amino acids. Per germline, CDR1 SGHAT and CDR2 FQNNGV. V was clipped by 5 bases and J by 2 bases, with 9 bases between them. CDR3 protein: CASSAGINTEAFF. The CDR3 coding sequence is TGTGCCAGCAGCGCGGGGATCAACACTGAAGCTTTCTTT.

The table lists this clone with a count of one. This rearrangement joins TRBV5-6 to TRBJ2-5; perhaps TRBD1 as D (5 bases). The CDR3 runs 17 residues. Germline assignment: CDR1 SGHDT and CDR2 YYEEEE. V gave up 4 bases and J gave up 5 bases, with 24 bases separating them. CDR3 residues: CASSLGQDTLRKETQYF. For the CDR3, the DNA is TGTGCCAGCAGCCTCGGGCAGGACACCCTGAGGAAGGAGACCCAGTACTTC.

The J gene is TRBJ2-1, the V gene TRBV14; weak D call: TRBD1 (6 bases). From germline, CDR1 is SGHDN and CDR2 FVKESK. V shed 2 bases and J shed 7 bases, with 15 bases lying between them. The CDR3 runs 15 residues. The CDR3 loop reads CASSQPRQASNEQFF. The CDR3 DNA reads as TGTGCCAGCAGCCAACCGAGACAGGCGTCAAATGAGCAGTTCTTC. The whole variable domain, remainder taken from reference TRBV14 and TRBJ2-1, is EAGVTQFPSHSVIEKGQTVTLRCDPISGHDNLYWYRRVMGKEIKFLLHFVKESKQDESGMPNNRFLAERTGGTYSTLKVQPAELEDSGVYFCASSQPRQASNEQFFGPGTRLTVL.

The rearrangement uses TRBV28 and TRBJ2-6, with 9 bases lining up with TRBD1. The CDR3 has 18 amino acids. The V and J ends lost 2 bases and 0 bases, in that order; junction bases with no gene match: 5. CDR1 and CDR2 from the germline V gene are MDHEN and SYDVKM. The CDR3 reads CASSLTGQGFSGANVLTF. CDR3 DNA: TGTGCCAGCAGTTTAACGGGACAGGGTTTCTCTGGGGCCAACGTCCTGACTTTC.

The chain uses TRBV28 and TRBJ2-3, with 9 bases aligning to TRBD1. From germline, CDR1 is MDHEN and CDR2 SYDVKM. The CDR3 loop spans 15 amino acids. Losses at the gene ends were 6 bases for V and 4 bases for J; bases not matched to a gene: 8. The CDR3 reads CASSQRQGGADTQYF. Written as DNA, the CDR3 is TGTGCCAGCAGCCAACGACAGGGGGGCGCAGATACGCAGTATTTT.

The chain links TRBV7-3 to TRBJ2-2, with TRBD1 as a possible D gene (5 bases). V was pared by 5 bases and J by 1 base, with 14 bases between. The CDR3 is 16 amino acids. Per the germline V gene, CDR1 is SGHTA and CDR2 is FQGTGA. The CDR3 coding sequence is TGTGCCAGCAGCGTACAGGTCCTTCAGAACACCGGGGAGCTGTTTTTT. Encoded protein: CASSVQVLQNTGELFF.